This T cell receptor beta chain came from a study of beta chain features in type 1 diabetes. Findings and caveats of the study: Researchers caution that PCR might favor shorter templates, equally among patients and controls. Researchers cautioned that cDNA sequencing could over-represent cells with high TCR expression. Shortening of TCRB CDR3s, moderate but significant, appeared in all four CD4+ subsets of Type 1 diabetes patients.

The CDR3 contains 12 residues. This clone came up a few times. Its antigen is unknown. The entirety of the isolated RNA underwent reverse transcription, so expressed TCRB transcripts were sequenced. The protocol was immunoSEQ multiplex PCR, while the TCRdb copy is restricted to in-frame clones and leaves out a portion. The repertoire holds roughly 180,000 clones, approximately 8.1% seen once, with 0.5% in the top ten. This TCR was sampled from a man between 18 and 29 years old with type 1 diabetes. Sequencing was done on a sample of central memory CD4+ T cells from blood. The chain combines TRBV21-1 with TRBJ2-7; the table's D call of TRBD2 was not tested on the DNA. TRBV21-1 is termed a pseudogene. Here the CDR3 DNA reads TGTGCCAGCATTCGGGATAACTACGAGCAGTACTTC. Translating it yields CASIRDNYEQYF.